This passage covers 28 T cell receptor beta chains from one sample sequenced in a study of CD8+ T cells in alopecia areata. Extracted RNA was reverse transcribed into cDNA, the sequencing template. TCRdb's table, derived via immunoSEQ multiplex PCR, lists solely in-frame clones and lacks some. The table lists hundreds of thousands of clones, 60% of them singletons. Treatment meaning: oral pan-JAK inhibitor, 5-10 mg twice daily. The sequences come from CD4+ T cells sorted from blood, collected around week 54, from a patient treated with tofacitinib. Source of these receptors: a human donor with alopecia areata.

A few counts support this clone. The rearrangement links TRBV4-1 to TRBJ2-1, with TRBD2 as a possible D gene (6 bases). The length of the CDR3 is 14 residues. Germline CDR1 and CDR2: MGHRA and YSYEKL. V lost 0 bases and J 10 bases, leaving 13 bases between the germline ends. In DNA, the CDR3 is TGCGCCAGCAGCCAAGATCTCCCCCGGGGGGAGCAGTTCTTC. It specifies CASSQDLPRGEQFF.

The rearrangement joins TRBV30 to TRBJ1-1; D gene uncertain. The CDR3 consists of 15 residues. The V end lost 0 bases, the J end lost 1 base, and 12 bases lay between the germline ends. The germline V gene encodes CDR1 GTSNPN and CDR2 SVGIG (reference sequence). In DNA form, the CDR3 reads TGTGCCTGGAGTGTGCCCGGAGTGGGGAACACTGAAGCTTTCTTT. This sequence encodes CAWSVPGVGNTEAFF.

This rearrangement joins TRBV30 to TRBJ1-5; TRBD1 matches 7 bases. The CDR3 contains 13 residues. Germline V gene sequence: CDR1 GTSNPN, CDR2 SVGIG (reference sequence). With V trimmed by 1 base and J by 6 bases, 3 bases remained unmatched. The CDR3 DNA reads TGTGCCTGGAGTGAGGGGGCAGGTCAGCCCCAGCATTTT. Its protein is CAWSEGAGQPQHF. Full variable domain (rest looked up from reference TRBV30 and TRBJ1-5): SQTIHQWPATLVQPVGSPLSLECTVEGTSNPNLYWYRQAAGRGLQLLFYSVGIGQISSEVPQNLSASRPQDRQFILSSKKLLLSDSGFYLCAWSEGAGQPQHFGDGTRLSIL.

A remark on this clone: Other DNA sequences in the same sample also yield this CDR3. This chain joins TRBV18 and TRBJ2-5; unclear D gene. This CDR3 comprises 12 residues. Germline V lookup: CDR1 KGHSH, CDR2 LQKENI. The V end lost 1 base, the J end lost 4 bases, and 4 bases lay between the germline ends. CDR3 sequence: CASSPQGETQYF. For the CDR3, the DNA is TGTGCCAGCTCACCACAGGGAGAGACCCAGTACTTC.

The V call is TRBV30, the J call TRBJ1-3; 8 bases map to TRBD1. The CDR3 has 16 residues. The trim removed 0 bases at V and 3 bases at J, leaving 7 bases unmatched. Germline CDR1 reads GTSNPN; CDR2 reads SVGIG (reference sequence). This CDR3 is CAWSVHRGSSGNTIYF. The CDR3 DNA is TGTGCCTGGAGTGTACACAGGGGGTCTAGTGGAAACACCATATATTTT.

The chain has TRBV4-1 and TRBJ2-7; D uncertain. CDR1 MGHRA and CDR2 YSYEKL come from the germline V gene. Trimming removed 0 bases from V and 7 bases from J, with 25 bases in between. The CDR3 is 18 amino acids. CDR3 sequence (DNA): TGCGCCAGCAGCCAAGATAACGGGCAGGCGGCCAGGAGTGATGAGCAGTACTTC. Protein sequence: CASSQDNGQAARSDEQYF.

The chain combines TRBV7-8 with TRBJ1-2; D is uncertain. The germline V gene encodes CDR1 SGHVS and CDR2 FQNEAQ. The CDR3 runs 17 residues. With 1 base removed from V and 2 bases from J, the gap between germline ends came to 17 bases. The CDR3 region is CASSLEPRPQRNYGYTF. CDR3 nucleotide sequence: TGTGCCAGCAGCTTAGAGCCCCGGCCCCAGAGGAACTATGGCTACACCTTC.

Worth noting for this clone: Other DNA sequences in the sample encode the same CDR3. The rearrangement links TRBV5-1 to TRBJ2-3; 7 nucleotides line up with TRBD2. The junction had 5 bases not matched to a gene; V was cut back by 2 bases and J by 2 bases. CDR3 length: 15 amino acids. Germline-derived CDR1 and CDR2 are SGHRS and YFSETQ. The CDR3 sequence: CASSLRGVLTDTQYF. In DNA, the CDR3 is TGCGCCAGCAGCTTACGGGGGGTCCTCACAGATACGCAGTATTTT.

V usage is TRBV4-2 and J usage is TRBJ2-2, with 8 bases identical to TRBD2. The V and J ends lost 4 bases and 6 bases, in that order; junction bases with no gene match: 10. CDR3 length equals 16 residues. CDR1 and CDR2 (germline): LGHNA, YNFKEQ. CDR3 sequence: CASSPRLLAGPGELFF. The CDR3, as DNA: TGTGCCAGCAGCCCAAGACTTCTAGCGGGCCCCGGGGAGCTGTTTTTT.

The count of this clone is one. The chain couples TRBV25-1 to TRBJ1-6; 10 bases fit TRBD1. Trimming at V came to 3 bases and at J to 4 bases, leaving 3 bases not matched to a gene. The CDR3 is 16 amino acids. The germline CDR1 and CDR2 sequences are MGHDK and SYGVNS. CDR3 protein: CASSDGQGGYNSPLHF. The CDR3 DNA reads as TGTGCCAGCAGTGACGGACAGGGGGGATATAATTCACCCCTCCACTTT.

This clone was seen more than once but under ten times. The rearrangement links TRBV5-4 to TRBJ2-1; D not certain. This CDR3 is built from 14 residues. Per the germline V gene, CDR1 is SGHNT and CDR2 is YYREEE (reference sequence). Between the trimmed V and J ends, which lost 2 bases and 5 bases, there was a span of 11 bases. DNA of the CDR3: TGTGCCAGCAGCTTTAGTGGGCGCGACAATGAGCAGTTCTTC. Protein product: CASSFSGRDNEQFF.

The J gene is TRBJ1-1, the V gene TRBV2, with 7 bases fitting TRBD1. The trim removed 5 bases at V and 11 bases at J, leaving 8 bases unmatched. The CDR3 is made up of 12 amino acids. CDR1 SNHLY and CDR2 FYNNEI come from the germline V gene. The DNA for the CDR3 is TGTGCCAGCAGTCCTGGACAGGCCCAGGCTTTCTTT. Translation gives CASSPGQAQAFF.

This clone appeared a single time. The chain uses TRBV7-9 and TRBJ2-3, with D possibly being TRBD1 or TRBD2 (5 bases each). The V gene lost 3 bases and the J gene lost 5 bases, with 21 bases spanning the gap. Germline assignment: CDR1 SEHNR and CDR2 FQNEAQ (reference sequence). The CDR3 totals 17 residues. The CDR3 here is CASSFGGPGPSGDTQYF. CDR3 in DNA: TGTGCCAGCAGCTTCGGAGGTCCGGGACCCAGTGGAGATACGCAGTATTTT.

This clone was counted a single time. The V gene is TRBV27, the J gene TRBJ1-2, with D uncertain. Germline CDR1 is MNHEY and CDR2 is SMNVEV (reference sequence). Trimming shortened V by 5 bases and J by 8 bases, and 3 bases separated the two germline ends. This CDR3 contains 9 residues. The CDR3 sequence is CASSPGYTF. CDR3 DNA: TGTGCCAGCAGTCCAGGCTACACCTTC.

V gene TRBV2 combines with J gene TRBJ2-5, with D uncertain. Trimming cost V 6 bases and J 2 bases, with 13 bases left between them. From germline, CDR1 is SNHLY and CDR2 FYNNEI. This CDR3 comprises 14 residues. The CDR3, as DNA: TGTGCCAGCAGCCGGTCCCTGCTACAAGAGACCCAGTACTTC. Translating it yields CASSRSLLQETQYF.

This clone was found a few times. The chain joins TRBV7-9 to TRBJ2-2; D is undetermined. CDR1 is SEHNR, CDR2 FQNEAQ, per germline (reference sequence). Trimming removed 5 bases from V and 1 base from J, with 8 bases in between. The CDR3 extends over 14 amino acids. CDR3 DNA sequence: TGTGCCAGCAGCCCGCAGGTGAACACCGGGGAGCTGTTTTTT. Translated: CASSPQVNTGELFF.

The rearrangement joins TRBV27 to TRBJ1-5; D is unresolved. Trimming removed 3 bases at V and 3 bases at J, with 12 bases between. Per germline, CDR1 MNHEY and CDR2 SMNVEV (reference sequence). The CDR3 contains 15 residues. This CDR3 reads CASSFSGYDNQPQHF. CDR3 bases: TGTGCCAGCAGTTTCTCGGGGTACGACAATCAGCCCCAGCATTTT.

This chain joins TRBV5-1 and TRBJ1-4; D gene unclear. CDR1 SGHRS and CDR2 YFSETQ come from the germline V gene. With 4 bases removed from V and 10 bases from J, the gap between germline ends came to 14 bases. This CDR3 is built from 13 residues. CDR3 loop: CASSPETGRKLFF. The CDR3 coding sequence is TGCGCCAGCAGCCCGGAGACCGGACGAAAACTGTTTTTT.

The rearrangement joins TRBV27 to TRBJ2-2; D perhaps matches TRBD2 (6 bases). Germline lookup yields CDR1 MNHEY and CDR2 SMNVEV (reference sequence). Trimming cost V 5 bases and J 6 bases, with 10 bases left between them. This CDR3 is built from 13 residues. As DNA, the CDR3 is TGTGCCAGCAGTACCGTAGCGGCCGGGGAGCTGTTTTTT. Translating gives CASSTVAAGELFF.

The J gene is TRBJ1-2, the V gene TRBV30; D remains unclear. The V gene lost 3 bases and the J gene lost 4 bases, with 15 bases spanning the gap. CDR3 length: 14 amino acids. The germline V gene has CDR1 GTSNPN and CDR2 SVGIG (reference sequence). CDR3 region: CAWRLHRGIYGYTF. The CDR3 DNA sequence: TGTGCCTGGAGGCTACACAGAGGAATCTATGGCTACACCTTC.

This clone was picked up a small number of times. V usage is TRBV29-1 and J usage is TRBJ2-5, with 12 bases that match TRBD2. V was clipped by 4 bases and J by 0 bases; unmatched bases: 6. The CDR3 covers 16 residues. Germline V CDR1 and CDR2: SQVTM, ANQGSEA. The CDR3 DNA reads as TGCAGCGTTGGAGGACTAGCGGGGAAGTACCAAGAGACCCAGTACTTC. It is translated as CSVGGLAGKYQETQYF.

The V call is TRBV30, the J call TRBJ2-6; no reliable D call. Germline CDR1 is GTSNPN and CDR2 is SVGIG (reference sequence). Deletions cut 3 bases from V and 0 bases from J, with 6 bases between. The CDR3 runs 14 residues. CDR3 residues: CAWRRDSGANVLTF. In DNA form, the CDR3 reads TGTGCCTGGAGGAGAGACTCTGGGGCCAACGTCCTGACTTTC.

The chain recombines TRBV25-1 with TRBJ2-7; perhaps TRBD1 as D (6 bases). The germline V gene has CDR1 MGHDK and CDR2 SYGVNS. V was trimmed by 8 bases and J by 6 bases, leaving 20 bases between them. The CDR3 is made up of 14 amino acids. CDR3 loop: CASSIGGRRIEQYF. In DNA form, the CDR3 reads TGTGCCAGCTCAATAGGGGGACGAAGAATCGAGCAGTACTTC.

The V gene is TRBV5-6, the J gene TRBJ2-5; perhaps D is TRBD1 or TRBD2 (5 bases each). V lost 2 bases, J lost 5 bases, and 10 bases lay in between. Germline CDR1 and CDR2: SGHDT and YYEEEE. The CDR3 extends over 13 amino acids. CDR3 nucleotide sequence: TGTGCCAGCAGCTTCGCAGGGACGGAGACCCAGTACTTC. Amino acids: CASSFAGTETQYF.

This clone has only a few counts. The genes are TRBV2 and TRBJ2-5; D is uncertain. The germline gives CDR1 SNHLY, CDR2 FYNNEI. Trimming removed 7 bases from V and 5 bases from J, with 5 bases in between. CDR3 size: 10 residues. This chain's CDR3 is CASNWETQYF. CDR3 nucleotide sequence: TGTGCCAGCAACTGGGAGACCCAGTACTTC.

V usage is TRBV6-5 and J usage is TRBJ2-7, with 7 bases matching TRBD1. The CDR3 covers 13 residues. V gave up 6 bases and J gave up 3 bases; unmatched junction bases: 5. The germline CDR1 and CDR2 sequences are MNHEY and SVGAGI. This CDR3 reads CASRQGGVYEQYF. CDR3 bases: TGTGCCAGCAGACAAGGGGGCGTCTACGAGCAGTACTTC.

J is TRBJ2-5 and V is TRBV5-4; 7 bases agree with TRBD1. The V gene's germline CDR1 is SGHNT and CDR2 YYREEE (reference sequence). The CDR3 extends over 14 amino acids. The J segment lost 5 bases and the V segment lost 9 bases, leaving 13 bases of the junction unmatched. As DNA, the CDR3 is TGTGCCACCCAAACCGGGACAGCCAGGGAGACCCAGTACTTC. Translating gives CATQTGTARETQYF.

This clone occurred a few times. The chain combines TRBV30 with TRBJ2-3; no definite D call. Per germline, CDR1 GTSNPN and CDR2 SVGIG (reference sequence). The CDR3 has 12 amino acids. The V gene lost 2 bases and the J gene lost 4 bases, with 7 bases spanning the gap. Written as DNA, the CDR3 is TGTGCCTGGAGTCGTCGTTCAGATACGCAGTATTTT. This sequence encodes CAWSRRSDTQYF.